The entry below describes one TCR beta chain. What it binds is not known. The CDR3 has 17 amino acids. CDR1 SGHDT and CDR2 YYEEEE come from the germline V gene. Germline trimming cut 0 bases from V and 1 base from J; bases unmatched to any gene: 8. This sample was taken from a study of OX40 agonist ivuxolimab in advanced cancers. General study points: The mean number of expanded clones was higher in CD8+ T cells than in CD4+. At 0.1 to 3.0 mg/kg, clonal expansion of CD4+ and CD8+ blood T cells had occurred by week 6.

Repertoires were generated with immunoSEQ multiplex PCR, while TCRdb's copy carries only in-frame clones and drops some. The data hold 65,000 to 100,000 clones, with around 84% observed a single time. The sample consisted of CD4+ or CD8+ T cells sorted from blood, taken in a trial of the OX40 agonist ivuxolimab. The chain couples TRBV5-6 to TRBJ2-3; 7 bases match TRBD2. This sequence originates from an adult with an advanced solid tumor such as melanoma, head and neck, liver or kidney cancer. The CDR3 loop is CASSLAGEGGGTDTQYF. The CDR3 DNA reads as TGTGCCAGCAGCTTGGCCGGGGAGGGTGGGGGCACAGATACGCAGTATTTT. The variable domain in full, with the rest retrieved from reference TRBV5-6 and TRBJ2-3, is DAGVTQSPTHLIKTRGQQVTLRCSPKSGHDTVSWYQQALGQGPQFIFQYYEEEERQRGNFPDRFSGHQFPNYSSELNVNALLLGDSALYLCASSLAGEGGGTDTQYFGPGTRLTVL.